The 32 T cell receptor beta chains reported below all come from one sample, sequenced in a study of a mutant IDH1 vaccine in newly diagnosed glioma. TCRdb's table, derived via immunoSEQ multiplex PCR, lists solely in-frame clones and lacks some. The sample yields tens of thousands of clones, roughly 85% seen once. These receptors are not linked to any known antigen. The time point denotes: week 11, during vaccination. What each vaccine dose contained was 300 ug of mutant IDH1 20-mer peptide, accompanied by topical imiquimod. This material consisted of PBMCs, taken from a glioma patient whose treatment included an IDH1 peptide vaccine. These receptors all stem from a man between 35 and 55 years old with glioma.

The rearrangement joins TRBV9 to TRBJ2-1, with TRBD2 matching 13 bases. Trimming took 4 bases from V and 5 from J; bases not matched to a gene: 9. CDR1 SGDLS and CDR2 YYNGEE come from the germline V gene. The CDR3 runs to 17 residues. CDR3 DNA sequence: TGTGCCAGCAGCCCCAGGACTAGCGGGAGTGTCCACAATGAGCAGTTCTTC. Protein: CASSPRTSGSVHNEQFF.

This chain uses TRBV9 with TRBJ2-7, with 9 bases that match TRBD2. The V gene's germline CDR1 is SGDLS and CDR2 YYNGEE. There are 15 residues in the CDR3. V dropped 7 bases and J dropped 3; count of bases not matched to a gene: 11. For the CDR3, the DNA is TGTGCCAGCGGAGTATCTAGCGGGAAACACTACGAGCAGTACTTC. This gives the protein CASGVSSGKHYEQYF. Variable domain in full (rest from reference TRBV9 and TRBJ2-7): DSGVTQTPKHLITATGQRVTLRCSPRSGDLSVYWYQQSLDQGLQFLIQYYNGEERAKGNILERFSAQQFPDLHSELNLSSLELGDSALYFCASGVSSGKHYEQYFGPGTRLTVT.

The chain couples TRBV10-3 to TRBJ2-5; 9 bases map to TRBD2. The ends lost 3 bases at V and 4 bases at J; junction bases unmatched: 3. CDR1 ENHRY and CDR2 SYGVKD come from the germline V gene. This CDR3 comprises 14 residues. The CDR3 coding sequence is TGTGCCATCAGTGAAGCTAGCGGGATAGAGACCCAGTACTTC. It translates to CAISEASGIETQYF.

This chain joins TRBV19 and TRBJ2-5; D remains unclear. Deletions cut 3 bases from V and 1 base from J, with 12 bases between. CDR1 and CDR2 (germline): LNHDA, SQIVND (reference sequence). CDR3 size: 15 residues. The CDR3 DNA reads TGTGCCAGTAGTATTGGCAGAACACTCCAAGAGACCCAGTACTTC. Amino acid sequence: CASSIGRTLQETQYF.

The count of this clone is one. This chain links TRBV7-2 with TRBJ2-7, with D perhaps matching TRBD2 (5 bases). The germline V gene has CDR1 SGHTA and CDR2 FQGNSA. Trimming stripped 0 bases from V and 9 bases from J, with 15 bases between. The CDR3 has 14 amino acids. CDR3 nucleotides: TGTGCCAGCAGCTTAGCCCCAGAGGGCGAGGGGCAGTACGTC. Translation gives CASSLAPEGEGQYV.

The chain joins TRBV18 to TRBJ1-5; tentative D call: TRBD1 (6 bases). The CDR3 is 16 amino acids. Trimming shortened V by 2 bases and J by 3 bases, and 14 bases separated the two germline ends. Per the germline V gene, CDR1 is KGHSH and CDR2 is LQKENI. DNA of the CDR3: TGTGCCAGCTCACCAACGACGGGGGGCGCCAATCAGCCCCAGCATTTT. Protein sequence: CASSPTTGGANQPQHF.

V usage is TRBV10-3 and J usage is TRBJ2-5; D gene uncertain. The CDR3 is made up of 13 amino acids. The V end was cut by 2 bases, the J end by 5 bases, with 9 bases between. CDR1 and CDR2 from the germline V gene are ENHRY and SYGVKD. The CDR3 nucleotides read TGTGCCATCAGTGAGCACGCTCGGGAGACCCAGTACTTC. Protein product: CAISEHARETQYF.

The count of this clone is one. The V call is TRBV18, the J call TRBJ1-1, with TRBD1 matching 8 bases. The V and J ends lost 3 bases and 1 base, in that order; junction bases with no gene match: 4. CDR1 is KGHSH, CDR2 LQKENI, per germline. The CDR3 spans 15 residues. This CDR3 is CASSPGQVENTEAFF. CDR3 in DNA: TGTGCCAGCTCACCGGGACAGGTAGAGAACACTGAAGCTTTCTTT.

V is TRBV27 and J is TRBJ1-2; D gene ambiguous. The CDR3 covers 13 residues. The germline V gene encodes CDR1 MNHEY and CDR2 SMNVEV (reference sequence). The V gene lost 9 bases and the J gene lost 1 base, with 12 bases spanning the gap. The CDR3 loop reads CASRAGGNYGYTF. Written as DNA, the CDR3 is TGTGCCAGTCGGGCGGGTGGTAACTATGGCTACACCTTC.

The rearrangement joins TRBV19 to TRBJ2-7, with 15 bases matching TRBD2. Looked up from germline, CDR1 is LNHDA and CDR2 is SQIVND (reference sequence). The CDR3 length is 17 residues. J was trimmed by 6 bases and V by 2 bases; bases with no gene match: 8. The CDR3 here is CASSIMGLAGGNREQYF. DNA for the CDR3: TGTGCCAGTAGTATAATGGGACTAGCGGGAGGAAATCGCGAGCAGTACTTC.

This clone was seen just once. V usage is TRBV6-5 and J usage is TRBJ2-5; D is undetermined. This CDR3 comprises 13 residues. Germline CDR1 is MNHEY and CDR2 is SVGAGI. V was cut by 6 bases and J by 2 bases, with 10 bases left in between. The chain's CDR3 is CASSTKVQETQYF. The CDR3 DNA reads as TGTGCCAGCAGCACCAAGGTGCAAGAGACCCAGTACTTC.

In its sample, this clone was seen a few times. V and J are TRBV10-2 and TRBJ2-7; D might be TRBD2 (6 bases). CDR1 and CDR2 (germline): WSHSY, SAAADI. Deletions cut 3 bases from V and 0 bases from J, with 9 bases between. The CDR3 runs to 14 residues. CDR3 bases: TGCGCCAGCAGTGATCTAGCGAGCTCCTACGAGCAGTACGTC. Its translation is CASSDLASSYEQYV.

J is TRBJ1-3 and V is TRBV18; no clear D gene. From germline, CDR1 is KGHSH and CDR2 LQKENI. This CDR3 is 16 amino acids long. V dropped 3 bases and J dropped 2 bases, with 14 bases sitting between them. CDR3 sequence: CASSPLQYGTGNTIYF. DNA for the CDR3: TGTGCCAGCTCACCCTTACAATACGGTACTGGAAACACCATATATTTT.

The CDR3 DNA is TGTGCCAGCAGCGCAGGACAGAAAGAGACCCAGTACTTC. It translates to CASSAGQKETQYF. This sequence joins TRBV9 and TRBJ2-5, with D perhaps matching TRBD1 (6 bases). CDR1 is SGDLS and CDR2 is YYNGEE in the germline V gene. CDR3 length: 13 amino acids. V dropped 3 bases and J dropped 3 bases, with 9 bases sitting between them.

This clone has just a few counts. This chain connects TRBV7-2 to TRBJ2-2; tentative D call: TRBD2 (5 bases). This CDR3 has 13 residues. Germline V CDR1 and CDR2: SGHTA, FQGNSA. The ends were cut back, 5 bases at V and 4 bases at J, with 8 bases in the middle. This chain's CDR3 is CASSLTSTGELFF. CDR3 in DNA: TGTGCCAGCAGCCTCACTAGCACCGGGGAGCTGTTTTTT.

Only a few counts were recorded for this clone. The chain joins TRBV6-4 to TRBJ2-2; D gene uncertain. The ends were cut back, 5 bases at V and 6 bases at J, with 10 bases in the middle. The CDR3 length is 13 residues. Germline CDR1 MRHNA, CDR2 SNTAGT. CDR3 nucleotides: TGTGCCAGCAGTAATGGGGAAGCCGGGGAGCTGTTTTTT. Protein sequence: CASSNGEAGELFF.

The chain joins TRBV2 to TRBJ1-6; a possible D gene is TRBD1 (5 bases). The CDR3 is made up of 12 amino acids. The germline V and J ends were trimmed by 8 bases and 5 bases, with 7 bases remaining between them. CDR1 is SNHLY, CDR2 FYNNEI, per germline. The CDR3 protein is CASGQNNSPLHF. DNA for the CDR3: TGTGCCAGCGGACAAAATAATTCACCCCTCCACTTT. The whole variable domain, filled in from reference TRBV2 and TRBJ1-6, reads EPEVTQTPSHQVTQMGQEVILRCVPISNHLYFYWYRQILGQKVEFLVSFYNNEISEKSEIFDDQFSVERPDGSNFTLKIRSTKLEDSAMYFCASGQNNSPLHFGNGTRLTVT.

The J gene is TRBJ2-7, the V gene TRBV7-8; weak D call: TRBD2 (6 bases). Germline V gene lookup returns CDR1 SGHVS and CDR2 FQNEAQ. The CDR3 is 13 residues long. Trimming took 1 base from V and 6 from J, leaving 10 bases between them. The chain's CDR3 is CASSLVQEGEQYV. The CDR3 DNA sequence: TGTGCCAGCAGCTTAGTTCAGGAGGGCGAGCAGTACGTC.

This chain joins TRBV6-1 and TRBJ1-4; D uncertain. Germline V CDR1 and CDR2: MNHNS, SASEGT. With 7 bases removed from V and 7 bases from J, the gap between germline ends came to 19 bases. CDR3 length equals 15 residues. The CDR3 is CASNGPRLGGEKLFF. For the CDR3, the DNA is TGTGCCAGCAACGGACCGCGCCTGGGAGGTGAAAAACTGTTTTTT.

Only a few counts were recorded for this clone. This chain connects TRBV4-2 to TRBJ1-2, with a tentative D call TRBD1 (6 bases). V lost 4 bases to trimming and J lost 4 bases, with 22 bases between them. This CDR3 contains 17 residues. Germline assignment: CDR1 LGHNA and CDR2 YNFKEQ. The CDR3 here is CASSRPGRTDRSYGYTF. The CDR3 DNA reads TGTGCCAGCAGCCGACCGGGACGGACAGATCGGAGCTATGGCTACACCTTC.

This chain links TRBV4-3 with TRBJ2-1, with a possible D match to TRBD2 (5 bases). Trimming pared 3 bases from V and 8 bases from J, leaving 11 bases between. The germline CDR1 and CDR2 sequences are LGHNA and YSLEER. CDR3 size: 13 residues. The CDR3 sequence is CASSQGDFHEQFF. The CDR3 DNA follows: TGCGCCAGCAGCCAGGGAGACTTCCATGAGCAGTTCTTC.

This clone came up a few times. This chain uses TRBV5-6 with TRBJ1-1; D uncertain. The length of the CDR3 is 11 residues. V lost 0 bases and J lost 6, with 3 bases in between. Germline assignment: CDR1 SGHDT and CDR2 YYEEEE. CDR3 DNA: TGTGCCAGCAGCTTGGGGCCTGAAGCTTTCTTT. It is translated as CASSLGPEAFF. Looking up the rest from reference TRBV5-6 and TRBJ1-1 gives the full variable domain: DAGVTQSPTHLIKTRGQQVTLRCSPKSGHDTVSWYQQALGQGPQFIFQYYEEEERQRGNFPDRFSGHQFPNYSSELNVNALLLGDSALYLCASSLGPEAFFGQGTRLTVV.

The V and J genes are TRBV18 and TRBJ1-1; possibly TRBD1 for D (6 bases). Germline assignment: CDR1 KGHSH and CDR2 LQKENI. This CDR3 region has 15 residues. Trimming stripped 3 bases from V and 3 bases from J, with 14 bases between. Written as DNA, the CDR3 is TGTGCCAGCTCACCTAGATTAGGGGGACACACTGAAGCTTTCTTT. As protein: CASSPRLGGHTEAFF.

The rearrangement joins TRBV9 to TRBJ2-3; D ambiguous. The CDR3 is 15 amino acids. Trimming cost V 0 bases and J 4 bases, with 12 bases left between them. CDR1 and CDR2 from the germline V gene are SGDLS and YYNGEE. The CDR3 DNA is TGTGCCAGCAGCGTAGAGAATCTAATTGCAGATACGCAGTATTTT. Protein sequence: CASSVENLIADTQYF.

The sample holds a few counts of this clone. The rearrangement joins TRBV15 to TRBJ1-5; the D gene is possibly TRBD1 (5 bases). Trimming cost V 0 bases and J 6 bases, with 12 bases left between them. CDR1 is LNHNV, CDR2 YYDKDF, per germline (reference sequence). The CDR3 contains 15 residues. The CDR3 loop is CATSRDPGPGQPQHF. CDR3 bases: TGTGCCACCAGCAGAGATCCGGGGCCGGGTCAGCCCCAGCATTTT.

This clone appeared a single time. The chain uses TRBV28 and TRBJ1-3; D unresolved. The V end lost 4 bases, the J end lost 0 bases, and 7 bases lay between the germline ends. Germline loops: CDR1 MDHEN, CDR2 SYDVKM. The CDR3 totals 14 residues. The CDR3 DNA sequence: TGTGCCAGCAGTTACGAGCACTCTGGAAACACCATATATTTT. Amino acid sequence: CASSYEHSGNTIYF.

V usage is TRBV11-2 and J usage is TRBJ2-5, with 7 nucleotides matching TRBD2. The J call may not be correct, given that the DNA end is closer to TRBJ2-7. This CDR3 contains 15 residues. Germline assignment: CDR1 SGHAT and CDR2 FQNNGV. This chain's CDR3 is CASSMAGTTIYEQYF. CDR3 sequence (DNA): TGTGCCAGCAGCATGGCCGGGACTACAATCTACGAGCAGTACTTC.

This chain uses TRBV19 with TRBJ2-3, with D unclear. The V and J ends lost 5 bases and 4 bases respectively, with 10 bases between them. Germline V gene data show CDR1 as LNHDA and CDR2 as SQIVND (reference sequence). The CDR3 runs 13 residues. The CDR3 reads CASSWALADTQYF. CDR3 in DNA: TGTGCCAGTAGTTGGGCCCTAGCAGATACGCAGTATTTT.

J is TRBJ2-3 and V is TRBV6-6; 7 positions agree with TRBD2. Trimming removed 6 bases from V and 2 bases from J; junction bases left unmatched: 11. Germline V gives CDR1 MNHNY, CDR2 SVGAGI (reference sequence). CDR3 length equals 16 residues. DNA of the CDR3: TGTGCCAGCAGAAAGGGTGCTAGCGGAAACACAGATACGCAGTATTTT. Translation gives CASRKGASGNTDTQYF.

This clone ranks as medium-sized (0.01 to 0.1%). V usage is TRBV28 and J usage is TRBJ2-5; D is unresolved. Trimming stripped 3 bases from V and 7 bases from J, with 12 bases between. In germline, CDR1 is MDHEN, CDR2 SYDVKM. The CDR3 runs 13 residues. The CDR3 sequence is CASSFWGIVTQYF. For the CDR3, the DNA is TGTGCCAGCAGTTTCTGGGGTATTGTGACCCAGTACTTC.

The table lists this clone with a count of one. The same CDR3 arises from other DNA sequences in this sample as well. The chain carries TRBV28 and TRBJ2-3, with TRBD1 matching 8 bases. Per the germline V gene, CDR1 is MDHEN and CDR2 is SYDVKM. The CDR3 runs to 14 residues. Trimming removed 5 bases from V and 3 bases from J; junction bases left unmatched: 4. The CDR3 here is CASSTTGGTDTQYF. The CDR3 DNA sequence: TGTGCCAGCAGTACCACAGGGGGGACAGATACGCAGTATTTT.

V is TRBV6-5 and J is TRBJ1-1, with D tentatively TRBD1 (5 bases). From germline, CDR1 is MNHEY and CDR2 SVGAGI. The CDR3 contains 13 residues. V lost 7 bases and J lost 9, with 18 bases in between. CDR3 nucleotides: TGTGCCAGCAAAAGGGACCTCGGGGGAAAAGCTTTCTTT. It specifies CASKRDLGGKAFF.